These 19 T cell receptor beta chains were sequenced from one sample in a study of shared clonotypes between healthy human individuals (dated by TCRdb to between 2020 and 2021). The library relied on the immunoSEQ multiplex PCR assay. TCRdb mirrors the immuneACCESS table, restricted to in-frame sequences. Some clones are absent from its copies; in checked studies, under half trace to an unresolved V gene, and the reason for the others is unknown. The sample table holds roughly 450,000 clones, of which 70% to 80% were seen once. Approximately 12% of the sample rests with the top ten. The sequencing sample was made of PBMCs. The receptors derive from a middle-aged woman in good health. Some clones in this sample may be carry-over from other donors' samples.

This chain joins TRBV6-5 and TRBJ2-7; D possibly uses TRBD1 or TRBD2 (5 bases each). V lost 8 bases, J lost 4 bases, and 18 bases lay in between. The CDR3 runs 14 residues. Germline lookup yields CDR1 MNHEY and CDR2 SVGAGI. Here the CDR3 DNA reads TGTGCCAGCCAAGTTCCGGGGACGGTATACGAGCAGTACTTC. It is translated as CASQVPGTVYEQYF.

The CDR3 DNA reads as TGTGCCAGCAGCTGGGCAGTGGGCAGCCAGTACTCTGGGGCCAACGTCCTGACTTTC. It translates to CASSWAVGSQYSGANVLTF. The chain carries TRBV11-2 and TRBJ2-6, with unresolved D. CDR3 length: 19 amino acids. The V gene lost 4 bases and the J gene lost 0 bases, with 19 bases spanning the gap. Germline values: CDR1 SGHAT, CDR2 FQNNGV. Together with reference TRBV11-2 and TRBJ2-6, the CDR3 gives the full variable domain: EAGVAQSPRYKIIEKRQSVAFWCNPISGHATLYWYQQILGQGPKLLIQFQNNGVVDDSQLPKDRFSAERLKGVDSTLKIQPAKLEDSAVYLCASSWAVGSQYSGANVLTFGAGSRLTVL.

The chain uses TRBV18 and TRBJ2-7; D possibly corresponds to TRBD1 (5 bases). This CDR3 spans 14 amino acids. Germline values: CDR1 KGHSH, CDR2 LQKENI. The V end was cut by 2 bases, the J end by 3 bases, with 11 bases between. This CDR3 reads CASSPTDTDYEQYF. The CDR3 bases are TGTGCCAGCTCACCAACGGACACTGACTACGAGCAGTACTTC. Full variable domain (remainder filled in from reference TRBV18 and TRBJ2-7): NAGVMQNPRHLVRRRGQEARLRCSPMKGHSHVYWYRQLPEEGLKFMVYLQKENIIDESGMPKERFSAEFPKEGPSILRIQQVVRGDSAAYFCASSPTDTDYEQYFGPGTRLTVT.

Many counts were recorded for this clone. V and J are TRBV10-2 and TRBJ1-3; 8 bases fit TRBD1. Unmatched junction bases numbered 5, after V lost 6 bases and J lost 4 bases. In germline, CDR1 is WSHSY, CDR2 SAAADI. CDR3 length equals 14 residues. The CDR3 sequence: CASRTGEAGNTIYF. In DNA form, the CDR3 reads TGCGCCAGCAGGACAGGGGAGGCGGGAAACACCATATATTTT.

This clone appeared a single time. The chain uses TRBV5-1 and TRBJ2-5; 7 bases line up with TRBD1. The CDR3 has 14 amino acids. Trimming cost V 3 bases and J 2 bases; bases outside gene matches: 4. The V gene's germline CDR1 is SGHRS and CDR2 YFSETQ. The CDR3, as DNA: TGCGCCAGCAGCTCGGGGACAGAACAAGAGACCCAGTACTTC. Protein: CASSSGTEQETQYF.

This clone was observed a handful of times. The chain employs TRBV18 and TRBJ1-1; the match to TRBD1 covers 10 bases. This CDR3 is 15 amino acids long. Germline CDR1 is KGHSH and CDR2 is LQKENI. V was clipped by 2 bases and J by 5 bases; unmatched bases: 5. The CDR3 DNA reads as TGTGCCAGCTCACCATCGACAGGGGGCAGGACTGAAGCTTTCTTT. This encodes CASSPSTGGRTEAFF.

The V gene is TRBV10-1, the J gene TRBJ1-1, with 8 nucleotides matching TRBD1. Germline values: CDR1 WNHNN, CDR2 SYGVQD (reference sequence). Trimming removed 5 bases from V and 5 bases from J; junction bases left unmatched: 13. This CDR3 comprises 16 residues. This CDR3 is CASSLGAQGARTEAFF. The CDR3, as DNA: TGCGCCAGCAGTTTAGGGGCCCAGGGGGCCAGAACTGAAGCTTTCTTT.

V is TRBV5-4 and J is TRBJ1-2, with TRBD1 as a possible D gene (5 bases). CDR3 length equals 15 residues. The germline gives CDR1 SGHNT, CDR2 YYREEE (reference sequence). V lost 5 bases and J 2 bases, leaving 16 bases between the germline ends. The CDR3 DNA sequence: TGTGCCAGCAGACCGGGGAGCAGGGACAACTATGGCTACACCTTC. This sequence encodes CASRPGSRDNYGYTF.

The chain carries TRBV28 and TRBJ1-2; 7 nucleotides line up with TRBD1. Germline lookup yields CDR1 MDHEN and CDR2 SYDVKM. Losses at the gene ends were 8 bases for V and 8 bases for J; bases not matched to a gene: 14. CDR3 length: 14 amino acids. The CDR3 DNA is TGTGCCAGCTGGGAGGACAGGTCCGCGCTCGGCTACACCTTC. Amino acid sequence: CASWEDRSALGYTF.

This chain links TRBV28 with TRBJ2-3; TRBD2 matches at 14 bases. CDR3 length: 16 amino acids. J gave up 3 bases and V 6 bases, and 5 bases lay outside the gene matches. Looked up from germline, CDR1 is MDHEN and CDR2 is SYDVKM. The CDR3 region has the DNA TGTGCCAGCAGCCGAAGACTAGCGGGAGGGACAGATACGCAGTATTTT. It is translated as CASSRRLAGGTDTQYF.

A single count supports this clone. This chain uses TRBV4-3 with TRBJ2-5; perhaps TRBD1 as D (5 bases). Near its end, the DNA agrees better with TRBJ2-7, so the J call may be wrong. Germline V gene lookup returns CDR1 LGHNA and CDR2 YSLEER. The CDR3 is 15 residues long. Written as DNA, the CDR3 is TGCGCCAGCAGCCAAGTAAGGGGCCCGACCTACGAGCAGTACTTC. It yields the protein CASSQVRGPTYEQYF.

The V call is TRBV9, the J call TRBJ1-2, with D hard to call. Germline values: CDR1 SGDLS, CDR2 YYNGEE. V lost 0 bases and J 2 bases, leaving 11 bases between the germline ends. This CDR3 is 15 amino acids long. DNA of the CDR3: TGTGCCAGCAGCGTAGACCCAACTATCAACTATGGCTACACCTTC. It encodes CASSVDPTINYGYTF.

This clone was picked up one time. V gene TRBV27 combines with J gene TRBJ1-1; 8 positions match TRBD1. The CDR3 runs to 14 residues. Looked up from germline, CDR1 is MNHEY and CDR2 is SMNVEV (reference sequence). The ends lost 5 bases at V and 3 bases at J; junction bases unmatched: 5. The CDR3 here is CASSPQGAYTEAFF. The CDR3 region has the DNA TGTGCCAGCAGTCCCCAGGGGGCTTACACTGAAGCTTTCTTT.

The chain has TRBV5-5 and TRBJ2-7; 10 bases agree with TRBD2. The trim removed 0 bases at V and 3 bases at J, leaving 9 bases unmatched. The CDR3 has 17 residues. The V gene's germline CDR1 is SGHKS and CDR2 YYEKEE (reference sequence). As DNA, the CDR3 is TGTGCCAGCAGCTTGGCCGTAGCGGGAGGCCTTTACTACGAGCAGTACTTC. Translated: CASSLAVAGGLYYEQYF.

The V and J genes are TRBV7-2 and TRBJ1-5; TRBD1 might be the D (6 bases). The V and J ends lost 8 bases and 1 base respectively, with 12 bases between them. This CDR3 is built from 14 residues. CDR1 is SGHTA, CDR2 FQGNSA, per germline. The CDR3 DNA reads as TGTGCCAGCGCCGTGGACAGCAGCAATCAGCCCCAGCATTTT. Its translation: CASAVDSSNQPQHF.

As DNA, the CDR3 is TGTGCCAGCAGTTTATTGGGGTTTGGCAATGAGCAGTTCTTC. It encodes CASSLLGFGNEQFF. The rearrangement uses TRBV28 and TRBJ2-1; D call uncertain. The CDR3 loop spans 14 amino acids. Trimming took 1 base from V and 6 from J, leaving 10 bases between them. CDR1 is MDHEN and CDR2 is SYDVKM in the germline V gene.

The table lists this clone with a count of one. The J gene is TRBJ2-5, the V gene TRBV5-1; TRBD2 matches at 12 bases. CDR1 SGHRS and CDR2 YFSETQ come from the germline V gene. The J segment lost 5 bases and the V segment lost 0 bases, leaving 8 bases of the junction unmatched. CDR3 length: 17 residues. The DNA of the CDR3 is TGCGCCAGCAGCTTGGTGTCTAGCGGGAGGGCCCTGGAGACCCAGTACTTC. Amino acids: CASSLVSSGRALETQYF.

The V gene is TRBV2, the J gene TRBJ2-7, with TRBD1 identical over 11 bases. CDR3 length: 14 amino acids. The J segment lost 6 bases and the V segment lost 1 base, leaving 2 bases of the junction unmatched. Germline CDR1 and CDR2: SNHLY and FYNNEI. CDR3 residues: CASSEGTGGSEQYF. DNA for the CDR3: TGTGCCAGCAGTGAAGGGACAGGGGGCTCCGAGCAGTACTTC.

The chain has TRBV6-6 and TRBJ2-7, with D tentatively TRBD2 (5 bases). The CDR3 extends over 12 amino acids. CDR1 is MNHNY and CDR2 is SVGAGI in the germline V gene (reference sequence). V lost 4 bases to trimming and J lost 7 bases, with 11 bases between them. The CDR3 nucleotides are TGTGCCAGCAGTTTATCGGGAAGGGAGCAGTACTTC. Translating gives CASSLSGREQYF.